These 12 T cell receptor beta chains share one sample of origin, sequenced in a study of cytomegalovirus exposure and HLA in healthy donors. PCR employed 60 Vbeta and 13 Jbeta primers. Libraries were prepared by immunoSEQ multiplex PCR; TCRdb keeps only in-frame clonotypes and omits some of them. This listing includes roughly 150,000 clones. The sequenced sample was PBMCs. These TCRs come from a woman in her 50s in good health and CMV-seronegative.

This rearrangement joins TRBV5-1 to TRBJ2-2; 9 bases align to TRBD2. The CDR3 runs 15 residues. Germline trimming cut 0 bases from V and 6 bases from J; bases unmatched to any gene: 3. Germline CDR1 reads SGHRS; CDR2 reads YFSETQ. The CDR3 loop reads CASSLALAGPGELFF. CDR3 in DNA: TGCGCCAGCAGCTTGGCCCTAGCGGGACCCGGGGAGCTGTTTTTT.

The CDR3: CASSNTPPGNEKLFF. The CDR3, as DNA: TGTGCCAGCAGCAACACCCCGCCGGGTAATGAAAAACTGTTTTTT. The chain joins TRBV4-2 to TRBJ1-4, with D hard to call. Trimming left V 5 bases short and J 4 bases short, with 14 bases between. The germline V gene has CDR1 LGHNA and CDR2 YNFKEQ. The CDR3 consists of 15 residues.

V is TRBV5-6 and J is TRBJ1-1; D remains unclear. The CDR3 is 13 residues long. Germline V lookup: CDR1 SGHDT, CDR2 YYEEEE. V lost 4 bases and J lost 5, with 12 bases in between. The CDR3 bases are TGTGCCAGCAGCAGCTACTTGCGTACTGAAGCTTTCTTT. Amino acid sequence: CASSSYLRTEAFF.

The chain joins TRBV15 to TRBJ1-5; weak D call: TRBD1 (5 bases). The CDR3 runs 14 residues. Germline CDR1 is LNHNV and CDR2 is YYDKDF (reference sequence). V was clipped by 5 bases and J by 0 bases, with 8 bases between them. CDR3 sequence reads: CATSDSYSNQPQHF. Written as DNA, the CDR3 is TGTGCCACCAGCGACAGTTATAGCAATCAGCCCCAGCATTTT.

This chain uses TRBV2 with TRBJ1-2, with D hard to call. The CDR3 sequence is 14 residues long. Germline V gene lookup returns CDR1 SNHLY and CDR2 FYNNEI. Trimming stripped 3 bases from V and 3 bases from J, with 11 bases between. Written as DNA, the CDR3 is TGTGCCAGCAGTGATACGGGAGCGTACTATGGCTACACCTTC. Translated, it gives CASSDTGAYYGYTF.

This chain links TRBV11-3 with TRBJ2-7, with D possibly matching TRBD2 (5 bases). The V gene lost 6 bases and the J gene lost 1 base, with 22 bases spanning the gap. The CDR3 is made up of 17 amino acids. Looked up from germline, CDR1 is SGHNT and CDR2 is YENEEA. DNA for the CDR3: TGTGCCAGCAGTTGGGATAAAGGACTCCGAAAATCCTACGAGCAGTACTTC. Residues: CASSWDKGLRKSYEQYF. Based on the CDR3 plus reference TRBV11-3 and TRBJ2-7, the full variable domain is EAGVVQSPRYKIIEKKQPVAFWCNPISGHNTLYWYLQNLGQGPELLIRYENEEAVDDSQLPKDRFSAERLKGVDSTLKIQPAELGDSAVYLCASSWDKGLRKSYEQYFGPGTRLTVT.

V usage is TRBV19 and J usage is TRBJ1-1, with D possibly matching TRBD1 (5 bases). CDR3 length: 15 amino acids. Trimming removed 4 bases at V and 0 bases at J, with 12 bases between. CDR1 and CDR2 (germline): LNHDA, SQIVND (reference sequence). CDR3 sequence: CASSTRAFMNTEAFF. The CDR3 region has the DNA TGTGCCAGTAGTACCAGGGCCTTCATGAACACTGAAGCTTTCTTT.

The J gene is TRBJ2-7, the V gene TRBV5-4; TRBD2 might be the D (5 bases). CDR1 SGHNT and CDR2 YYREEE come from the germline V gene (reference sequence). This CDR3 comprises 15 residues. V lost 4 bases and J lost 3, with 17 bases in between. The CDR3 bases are TGTGCCAGCAGCGCCGGGGTGTCCCTATACTACGAGCAGTACTTC. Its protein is CASSAGVSLYYEQYF. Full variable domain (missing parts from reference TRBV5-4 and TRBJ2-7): ETGVTQSPTHLIKTRGQQVTLRCSSQSGHNTVSWYQQALGQGPQFIFQYYREEENGRGNFPPRFSGLQFPNYSSELNVNALELDDSALYLCASSAGVSLYYEQYFGPGTRLTVT.

Here the CDR3 reads CASSLGLVRGKETQYF. The CDR3 nucleotides read TGTGCCAGCAGCTTAGGGTTGGTCAGGGGGAAGGAGACCCAGTACTTC. This chain uses TRBV7-9 with TRBJ2-5, with 7 bases identical to TRBD1. There are 16 residues in the CDR3. The germline V gene encodes CDR1 SEHNR and CDR2 FQNEAQ (reference sequence). The V and J ends lost 1 base and 5 bases, in that order; junction bases with no gene match: 10.

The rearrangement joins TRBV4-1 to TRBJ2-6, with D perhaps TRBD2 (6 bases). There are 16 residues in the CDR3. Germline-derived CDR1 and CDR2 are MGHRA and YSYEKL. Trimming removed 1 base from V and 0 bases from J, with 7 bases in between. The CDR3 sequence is CASSQGRGSGANVLTF. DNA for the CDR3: TGCGCCAGCAGCCAAGGGCGGGGCTCTGGGGCCAACGTCCTGACTTTC.

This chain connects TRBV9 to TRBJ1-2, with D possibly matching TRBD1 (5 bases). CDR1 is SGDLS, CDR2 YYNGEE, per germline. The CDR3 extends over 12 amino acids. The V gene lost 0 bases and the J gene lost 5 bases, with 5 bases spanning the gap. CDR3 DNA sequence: TGTGCCAGCAGCGTAGGACAGTATGGCTACACCTTC. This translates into CASSVGQYGYTF.

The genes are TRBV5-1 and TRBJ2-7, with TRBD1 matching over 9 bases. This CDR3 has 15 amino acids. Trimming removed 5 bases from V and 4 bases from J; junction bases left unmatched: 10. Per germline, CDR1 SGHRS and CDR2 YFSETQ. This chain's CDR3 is CASSRVTGGAYEQYF. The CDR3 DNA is TGCGCCAGCAGTCGGGTAACAGGGGGCGCATACGAGCAGTACTTC.